This TCR beta chain appears in the sequencing data of a study of blood T cells in healthy people across ages. Broader study findings: Diversity figures based on one million T cells were deemed too low.

For the second PCR, which ran for about 7 to 11 cycles, a sample-barcoded 5' primer and a J-beta primer mix were used. Using its own MiXCR run on the 5' RACE reads, TCRdb lists one record per CDR3 protein. The repertoire consists of about 540,000 distinct CDR3 sequences, with more than 20% occurring once and the leading ten covering under 9%. About this clonotype itself: Antigen: not known.

Germline V gives CDR1 SQVTM, CDR2 ANQGSEA. V lost 2 bases and J lost 4, with 14 bases in between. The CDR3 consists of 14 residues. A further study also used this sample, focusing on T cells of mothers and their children.

This chain joins TRBV29-1 and TRBJ1-2; D not certain. Sequencing was performed on blood. The TCR sequence derives from a boy aged 5-17 years in good health. DNA of the CDR3: TGCAGCGTTGAATTCGGGTCTGGAAGCTATGGCTACACCTTC. Amino acid sequence: CSVEFGSGSYGYTF.